This entry concerns a single TCR beta chain. What it binds is unknown. The sample is drawn from a study of T cell responses to AZD1222 COVID-19 vaccine. General study points: Spike-wide coverage was observed for vaccine-associated CD4 TCRs, with dominant responses at 160-218 and 743-854. Mostly white British, mostly female donors; authors suggested clonal diversity may be underestimated. Sampling captured repertoires only after the peak T cell response.

Data came from immunoSEQ multiplex PCR; TCRdb stores just in-frame clones and leaves some out. The profile shows 150,000 to 190,000 clones, roughly 90% of them singletons. V dropped 6 bases and J dropped 5; count of bases not matched to a gene: 7. The CDR3 runs 15 residues. The germline V gene encodes CDR1 SGHVS and CDR2 FNYEAQ. The sequenced sample was peripheral blood, obtained 28 days after the second AZD1222 dose. The receptor was derived from an adult who received the AZD1222 COVID-19 vaccine. The J gene is TRBJ1-4, the V gene TRBV7-6; 9 bases fit TRBD1. The CDR3 spells CASSHPGTGNEKLFF. The CDR3 nucleotides are TGTGCCAGCAGTCATCCCGGGACAGGGAATGAAAAACTGTTTTTT. Filled out from reference TRBV7-6 and TRBJ1-4, the complete variable domain reads GAGVSQSPRYKVTKRGQDVALRCDPISGHVSLYWYRQALGQGPEFLTYFNYEAQQDKSGLPNDRFSAERPEGSISTLTIQRTEQRDSAMYRCASSHPGTGNEKLFFGSGTQLSVL.